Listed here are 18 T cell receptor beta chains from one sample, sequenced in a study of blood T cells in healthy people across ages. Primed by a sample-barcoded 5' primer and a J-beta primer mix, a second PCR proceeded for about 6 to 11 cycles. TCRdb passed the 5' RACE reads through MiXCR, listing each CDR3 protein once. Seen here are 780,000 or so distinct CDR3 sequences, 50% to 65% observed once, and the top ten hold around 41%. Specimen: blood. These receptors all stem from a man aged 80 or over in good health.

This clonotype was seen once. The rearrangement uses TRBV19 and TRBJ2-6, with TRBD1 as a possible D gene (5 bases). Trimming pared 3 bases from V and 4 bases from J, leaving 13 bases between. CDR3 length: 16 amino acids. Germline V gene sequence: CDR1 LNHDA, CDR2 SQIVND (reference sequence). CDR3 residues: CASSIPSGSGANVLTF. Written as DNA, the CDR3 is TGTGCCAGTAGTATTCCCTCAGGGTCAGGGGCCAACGTCCTGACTTTC. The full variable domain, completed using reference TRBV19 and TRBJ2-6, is DGGITQSPKYLFRKEGQNVTLSCEQNLNHDAMYWYRQDPGQGLRLIYYSQIVNDFQKGDIAEGYSVSREKKESFPLTVTSAQKNPTAFYLCASSIPSGSGANVLTFGAGSRLTVL.

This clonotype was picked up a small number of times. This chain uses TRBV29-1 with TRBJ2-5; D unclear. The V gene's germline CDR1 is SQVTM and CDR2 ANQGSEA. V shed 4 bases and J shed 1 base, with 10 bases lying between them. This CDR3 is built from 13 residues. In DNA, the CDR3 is TGCAGCGTTGGTAGTAGTGTCCAAGAGACCCAGTACTTC. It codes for CSVGSSVQETQYF.

The CDR3 reads CASSLRDSPAYEQYF. Written as DNA, the CDR3 is TGTGCCAGCAGCTTAAGGGACAGTCCTGCCTACGAGCAGTACTTC. This chain connects TRBV7-8 to TRBJ2-7; 7 nucleotides line up with TRBD1. The CDR3 totals 15 residues. CDR1 is SGHVS, CDR2 FQNEAQ, per germline. Trimming removed 2 bases from V and 2 bases from J; junction bases left unmatched: 6.

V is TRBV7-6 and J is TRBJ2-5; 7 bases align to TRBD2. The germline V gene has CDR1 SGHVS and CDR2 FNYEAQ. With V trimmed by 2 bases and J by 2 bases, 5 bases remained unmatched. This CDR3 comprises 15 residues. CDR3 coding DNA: TGTGCCAGCAGCTTAAACTACGGGGGGCAAGAGACCCAGTACTTC. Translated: CASSLNYGGQETQYF.

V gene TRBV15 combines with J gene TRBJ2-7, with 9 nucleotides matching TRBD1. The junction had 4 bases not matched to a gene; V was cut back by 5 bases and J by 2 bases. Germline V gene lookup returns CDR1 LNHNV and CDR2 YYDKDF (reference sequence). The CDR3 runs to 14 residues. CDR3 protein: CATSGGQGPYEQYF. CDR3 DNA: TGTGCCACCAGCGGGGGACAGGGCCCCTACGAGCAGTACTTC.

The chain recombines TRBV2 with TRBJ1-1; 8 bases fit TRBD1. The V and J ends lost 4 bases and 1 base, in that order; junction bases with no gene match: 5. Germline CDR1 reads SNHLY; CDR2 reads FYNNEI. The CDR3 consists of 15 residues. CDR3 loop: CASSVMGQANTEAFF. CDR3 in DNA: TGTGCCAGCAGTGTAATGGGACAGGCGAACACTGAAGCTTTCTTT.

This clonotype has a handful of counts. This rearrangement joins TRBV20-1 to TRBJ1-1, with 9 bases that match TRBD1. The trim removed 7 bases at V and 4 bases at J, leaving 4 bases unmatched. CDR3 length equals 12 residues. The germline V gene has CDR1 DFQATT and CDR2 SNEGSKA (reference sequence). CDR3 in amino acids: CSVGTGTTEAFF. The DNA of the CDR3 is TGCAGTGTAGGGACAGGGACCACTGAAGCTTTCTTT.

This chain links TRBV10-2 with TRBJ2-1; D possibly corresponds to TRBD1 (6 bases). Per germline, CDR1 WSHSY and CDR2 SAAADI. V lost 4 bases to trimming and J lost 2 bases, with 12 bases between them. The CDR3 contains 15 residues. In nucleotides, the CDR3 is TGCGCCAGCAGTGTAACAGGGCTCACCTACAATGAGCAGTTCTTC. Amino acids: CASSVTGLTYNEQFF.

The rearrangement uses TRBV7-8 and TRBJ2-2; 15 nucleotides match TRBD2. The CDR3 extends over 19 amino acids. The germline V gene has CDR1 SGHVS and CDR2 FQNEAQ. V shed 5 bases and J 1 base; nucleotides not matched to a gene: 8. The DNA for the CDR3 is TGTGCCAGCAGCCCGGGGACTAGCGGGAGGCCCCGGAACACCGGGGAGCTGTTTTTT. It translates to CASSPGTSGRPRNTGELFF.

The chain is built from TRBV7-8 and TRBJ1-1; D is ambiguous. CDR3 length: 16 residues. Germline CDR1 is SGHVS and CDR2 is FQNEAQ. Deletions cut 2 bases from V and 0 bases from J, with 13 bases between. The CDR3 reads CASSLSDLGLNTEAFF. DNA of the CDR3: TGTGCCAGCAGCTTATCAGACCTAGGTTTGAACACTGAAGCTTTCTTT.

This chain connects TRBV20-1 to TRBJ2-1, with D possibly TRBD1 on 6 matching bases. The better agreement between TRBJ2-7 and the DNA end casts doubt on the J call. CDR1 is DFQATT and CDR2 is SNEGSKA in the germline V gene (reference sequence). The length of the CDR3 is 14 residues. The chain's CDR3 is CSARGQGSYNEQYF. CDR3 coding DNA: TGCAGTGCTAGAGGGCAGGGGTCCTACAATGAGCAGTACTTC.

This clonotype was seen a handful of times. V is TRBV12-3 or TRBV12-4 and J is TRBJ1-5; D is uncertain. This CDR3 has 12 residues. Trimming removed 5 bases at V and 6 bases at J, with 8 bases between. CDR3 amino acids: CASSRGFQPQHF. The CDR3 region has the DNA TGTGCCAGCAGTCGAGGGTTTCAGCCCCAGCATTTT.

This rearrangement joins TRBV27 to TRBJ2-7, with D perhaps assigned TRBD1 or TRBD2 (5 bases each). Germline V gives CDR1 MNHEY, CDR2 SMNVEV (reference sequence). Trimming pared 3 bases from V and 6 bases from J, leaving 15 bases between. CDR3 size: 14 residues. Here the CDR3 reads CASSFTLAGAEQYF. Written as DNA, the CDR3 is TGTGCCAGCAGTTTTACGCTAGCCGGGGCCGAGCAGTACTTC.

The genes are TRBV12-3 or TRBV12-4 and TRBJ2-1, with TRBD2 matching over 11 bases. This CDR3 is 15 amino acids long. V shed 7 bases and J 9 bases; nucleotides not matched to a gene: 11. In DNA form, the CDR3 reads TGTGCCAGCACCCCCGGGGTAGCGGGAGGGCGTGAGCAGTTCTTC. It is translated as CASTPGVAGGREQFF.

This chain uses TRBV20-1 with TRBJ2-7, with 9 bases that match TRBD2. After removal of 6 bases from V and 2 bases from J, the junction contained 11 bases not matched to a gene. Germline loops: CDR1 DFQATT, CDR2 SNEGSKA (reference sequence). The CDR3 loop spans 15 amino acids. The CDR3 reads CSADGPAGGTYEQYF. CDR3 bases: TGCAGTGCAGACGGACCAGCGGGAGGTACCTACGAGCAGTACTTC.

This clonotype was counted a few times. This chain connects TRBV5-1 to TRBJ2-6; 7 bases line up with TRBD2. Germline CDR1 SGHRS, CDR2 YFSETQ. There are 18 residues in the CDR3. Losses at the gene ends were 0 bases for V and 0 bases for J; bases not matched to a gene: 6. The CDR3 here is CASSLGAGASSGANVLTF. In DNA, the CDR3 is TGCGCCAGCAGCTTGGGGGCGGGAGCCAGCTCTGGGGCCAACGTCCTGACTTTC. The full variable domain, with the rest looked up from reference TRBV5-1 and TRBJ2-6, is KAGVTQTPRYLIKTRGQQVTLSCSPISGHRSVSWYQQTPGQGLQFLFEYFSETQRNKGNFPGRFSGRQFSNSRSEMNVSTLELGDSALYLCASSLGAGASSGANVLTFGAGSRLTVL.

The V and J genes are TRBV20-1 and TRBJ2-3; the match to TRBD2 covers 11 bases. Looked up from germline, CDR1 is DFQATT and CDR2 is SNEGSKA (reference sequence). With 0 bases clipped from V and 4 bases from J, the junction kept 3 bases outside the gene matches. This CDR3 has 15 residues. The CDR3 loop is CSARENSGRADTQYF. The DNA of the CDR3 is TGCAGTGCTAGAGAGAATAGCGGGAGGGCAGATACGCAGTATTTT.

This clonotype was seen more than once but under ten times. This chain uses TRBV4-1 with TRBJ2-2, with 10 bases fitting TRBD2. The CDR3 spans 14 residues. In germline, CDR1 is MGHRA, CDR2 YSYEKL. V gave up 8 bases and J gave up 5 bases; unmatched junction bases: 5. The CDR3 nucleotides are TGCGCCAGCGCGCTAGCGGGAGTAACCGGGGAGCTGTTTTTT. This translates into CASALAGVTGELFF.